This T cell receptor (beta chain) was retrieved from a study of technical replicates of blood from a few donors. This CDR3 is built from 15 residues. Germline V gives CDR1 SGDLS, CDR2 YYNGEE. The junction had 3 bases not matched to a gene; V was cut back by 4 bases and J by 4 bases. This table comes from immunoSEQ multiplex PCR, and its TCRdb copy is limited to in-frame clones, with some not included. The table has about 79,000 clones, approximately 92% seen once. Sequenced input: T cells isolated from PBMCs. This receptor was identified in a human donor in good health. Some clones in this sample may be carry-over from other donors' samples. The V gene is TRBV9, the J gene TRBJ2-1; 12 nucleotides line up with TRBD2. Here the CDR3 reads CASSSSGRDYNEQFF. The CDR3 region has the DNA TGTGCCAGCAGCTCTAGCGGGAGGGATTACAATGAGCAGTTCTTC. The full variable domain, in which reference TRBV9 and TRBJ2-1 provide the parts outside the CDR3, is DSGVTQTPKHLITATGQRVTLRCSPRSGDLSVYWYQQSLDQGLQFLIQYYNGEERAKGNILERFSAQQFPDLHSELNLSSLELGDSALYFCASSSSGRDYNEQFFGPGTRLTVL.